The next 12 T cell receptor beta chains were all read from a single sample in a study of blood T cell repertoires in COVID-19. Using immunoSEQ multiplex PCR, the repertoire was profiled, and TCRdb retains in-frame clones only, with some absent. This sample has more than 250,000 clones, with over 75% found just once. Sequencing used peripheral blood. These receptors came from a human donor in a cohort sampled during active COVID-19.

V usage is TRBV9 and J usage is TRBJ2-7, with 8 bases fitting TRBD2. CDR3 length: 16 residues. The germline gives CDR1 SGDLS, CDR2 YYNGEE. The V gene end was trimmed by 0 bases and the J gene end by 3 bases; junction bases not matched to a gene: 8. CDR3 coding DNA: TGTGCCAGCAGCGTAGTATCCCGGGGGGGAGACTACGAGCAGTACTTC. Its protein is CASSVVSRGGDYEQYF.

CDR3 coding DNA: TGTGCCAGTAGTATTACCCGGAAGCGAACCTCTGGAAACACCATATATTTT. This translates into CASSITRKRTSGNTIYF. The rearrangement joins TRBV19 to TRBJ1-3; D remains unclear. Germline CDR1 LNHDA, CDR2 SQIVND (reference sequence). The CDR3 extends over 17 amino acids. The V gene lost 3 bases and the J gene lost 0 bases, with 15 bases spanning the gap.

The chain carries TRBV7-8 and TRBJ2-7, with a possible D match to TRBD2 (6 bases). Germline V gives CDR1 SGHVS, CDR2 FQNEAQ. This CDR3 is built from 13 residues. V was clipped by 1 base and J by 6 bases, with 10 bases between them. CDR3 nucleotide sequence: TGTGCCAGCAGCTTAGACGGGGGTAGCGAGCAGTACTTC. Encoded protein: CASSLDGGSEQYF.

The chain combines TRBV5-1 with TRBJ2-2; 7 bases fit TRBD2. Germline-derived CDR1 and CDR2 are SGHRS and YFSETQ. Trimming at V came to 4 bases and at J to 1 base, leaving 7 bases not matched to a gene. The length of the CDR3 is 16 residues. The CDR3 DNA reads TGCGCCAGCAGCGCTACCCTAGCGGAGAACACCGGGGAGCTGTTTTTT. This codes for CASSATLAENTGELFF.

V gene TRBV7-9 combines with J gene TRBJ2-5; D is possibly TRBD2 (6 bases). V lost 3 bases and J lost 2, with 19 bases in between. The CDR3 length is 17 residues. The germline CDR1 and CDR2 sequences are SEHNR and FQNEAQ (reference sequence). The CDR3 region is CASSLTGLAPSQETQYF. For the CDR3, the DNA is TGTGCCAGCAGCTTGACGGGTCTAGCGCCCTCACAAGAGACCCAGTACTTC.

The chain employs TRBV7-8 and TRBJ2-7, with 7 bases matching TRBD2. From germline, CDR1 is SGHVS and CDR2 FQNEAQ. The length of the CDR3 is 14 residues. After removal of 0 bases from V and 3 bases from J, the junction contained 2 bases not matched to a gene. As DNA, the CDR3 is TGTGCCAGCAGCTTAGCCGAGCGGGACTACGAGCAGTACTTC. It specifies CASSLAERDYEQYF.

The V and J genes are TRBV9 and TRBJ1-2; possible D gene TRBD1, 5 bases. The CDR3 runs to 13 residues. The ends were cut back, 0 bases at V and 4 bases at J, with 7 bases in the middle. In germline, CDR1 is SGDLS, CDR2 YYNGEE. CDR3: CASSVEQGYGYTF. CDR3 coding DNA: TGTGCCAGCAGCGTAGAGCAGGGCTATGGCTACACCTTC.

The chain combines TRBV7-2 with TRBJ2-3; the match to TRBD2 covers 13 bases. V lost 3 bases and J lost 5; bases outside the gene matches: 5. The CDR3 runs 16 residues. Germline V gene sequence: CDR1 SGHTA, CDR2 FQGNSA. In DNA form, the CDR3 reads TGTGCCAGCAGCTTTACTAGCGGGAGGGCCGTAGATACGCAGTATTTT. Its translation is CASSFTSGRAVDTQYF. The full variable domain, its missing parts supplied by reference TRBV7-2 and TRBJ2-3, is GAGVSQSPSNKVTEKGKDVELRCDPISGHTALYWYRQSLGQGLEFLIYFQGNSAPDKSGLPSDRFSAERTGGSVSTLTIQRTQQEDSAVYLCASSFTSGRAVDTQYFGPGTRLTVL.

The chain combines TRBV30 with TRBJ1-1; maybe TRBD1 (6 bases). This CDR3 is built from 14 residues. Trimming left V 2 bases short and J 2 bases short, with 12 bases between. Germline lookup yields CDR1 GTSNPN and CDR2 SVGIG (reference sequence). CDR3 sequence reads: CAWSTGLGNTEAFF. Here the CDR3 DNA reads TGTGCCTGGAGTACAGGGCTTGGTAACACTGAAGCTTTCTTT.

This chain joins TRBV27 and TRBJ2-2; weak D call: TRBD1 (6 bases). The CDR3 spans 14 residues. The V gene lost 6 bases and the J gene lost 7 bases, with 15 bases spanning the gap. CDR1 MNHEY and CDR2 SMNVEV come from the germline V gene (reference sequence). The CDR3 here is CASRDRSPYGELFF. Written as DNA, the CDR3 is TGTGCCAGCAGGGACAGATCGCCCTACGGGGAGCTGTTTTTT.

The V gene is TRBV2, the J gene TRBJ1-1, with D unclear. The CDR3 contains 15 residues. Germline V CDR1 and CDR2: SNHLY, FYNNEI. V lost 1 base and J 3 bases, leaving 12 bases between the germline ends. Written as DNA, the CDR3 is TGTGCCAGCAGTGAAGGGCTAGTTGGATACACTGAAGCTTTCTTT. As protein: CASSEGLVGYTEAFF.

This chain connects TRBV9 to TRBJ1-6; maybe TRBD1 (5 bases). Per germline, CDR1 SGDLS and CDR2 YYNGEE. The CDR3 extends over 15 amino acids. V dropped 0 bases and J dropped 8 bases, with 12 bases sitting between them. CDR3 DNA sequence: TGTGCCAGCAGCGTAGTAGGGACTAGGGATTCACCCCTCCACTTT. Its protein is CASSVVGTRDSPLHF.